This TCR beta chain appears in the sequencing data of a study of T cell responses to AZD1222 COVID-19 vaccine. Pooled in the analysis were second doses at about 4 or about 12 weeks. The table came from immunoSEQ multiplex PCR; TCRdb's copy has only in-frame clones and leaves some out. The sample consists of more than 85,000 clones, roughly 83% of them appearing once. Germline V gene sequence: CDR1 SGHNT, CDR2 YYREEE (reference sequence). V was clipped by 4 bases and J by 9 bases, with 20 bases between them. This CDR3 has 14 amino acids. Broader study findings: Reportedly, nearly half the spike-specific TCRs target unmutated variant regions. None of the repertoires were sampled until the peak T cell response had passed.

A remark on this clone: Its antigen is not identified.

The gene calls are TRBV5-4 and TRBJ2-7; a possible D gene is TRBD1 (6 bases). Sequenced here: peripheral blood, sampled 28 days after the second AZD1222 dose. This TCR was recovered from an adult who received the AZD1222 COVID-19 vaccine. This CDR3 reads CASSPSPRGSLQYF. In DNA, the CDR3 is TGTGCCAGCAGCCCAAGCCCCAGGGGATCTTTGCAGTACTTC.